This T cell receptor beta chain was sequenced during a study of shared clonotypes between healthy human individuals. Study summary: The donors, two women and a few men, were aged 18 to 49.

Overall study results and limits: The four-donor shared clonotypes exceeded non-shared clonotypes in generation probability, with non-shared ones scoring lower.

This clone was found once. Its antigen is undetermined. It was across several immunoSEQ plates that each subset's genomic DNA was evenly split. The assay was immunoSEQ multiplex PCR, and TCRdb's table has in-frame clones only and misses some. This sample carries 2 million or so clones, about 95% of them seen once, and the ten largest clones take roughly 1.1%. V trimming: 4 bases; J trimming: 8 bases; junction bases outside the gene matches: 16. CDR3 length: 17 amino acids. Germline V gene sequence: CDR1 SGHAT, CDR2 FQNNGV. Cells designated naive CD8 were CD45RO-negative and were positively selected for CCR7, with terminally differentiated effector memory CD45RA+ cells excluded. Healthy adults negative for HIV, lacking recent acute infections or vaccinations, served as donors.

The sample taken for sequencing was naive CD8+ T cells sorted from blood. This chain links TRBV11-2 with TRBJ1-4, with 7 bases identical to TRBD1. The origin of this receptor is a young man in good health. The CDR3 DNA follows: TGTGCCAGCAGCTCACACCTCGGACAGGACGGGGACGAAAAACTGTTTTTT. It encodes CASSSHLGQDGDEKLFF. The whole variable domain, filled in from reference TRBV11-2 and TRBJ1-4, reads EAGVAQSPRYKIIEKRQSVAFWCNPISGHATLYWYQQILGQGPKLLIQFQNNGVVDDSQLPKDRFSAERLKGVDSTLKIQPAKLEDSAVYLCASSSHLGQDGDEKLFFGSGTQLSVL.